Below, 5 T cell receptor beta chains from the same sample are listed, as sequenced in a study of glioma-infiltrating T cells after dendritic cell vaccination. Clones were read by immunoSEQ multiplex PCR, and TCRdb kept only the in-frame ones, dropping some. The sample consists of about 82,000 clones, around 83% of them appearing once. Time point here: after dendritic cell vaccination, including at tumor progression/relapse. The source material was blood, sampled after dendritic cell vaccination. The receptors stem from a human donor with glioblastoma.

The V and J genes are TRBV9 and TRBJ1-2; D is unclear. V shed 4 bases and J shed 4 bases, with 14 bases lying between them. Germline V gene sequence: CDR1 SGDLS, CDR2 YYNGEE. The CDR3 sequence is 14 residues long. The DNA for the CDR3 is TGTGCCAGCAGCAAAAGCGGGTCGGCCTATGGCTACACCTTC. It specifies CASSKSGSAYGYTF.

The chain carries TRBV5-1 and TRBJ1-2; maybe TRBD1 (6 bases). The germline V and J ends were trimmed by 3 bases and 2 bases, with 14 bases remaining between them. This CDR3 spans 15 amino acids. Per germline, CDR1 SGHRS and CDR2 YFSETQ. CDR3 loop: CASSYNVGANYGYTF. DNA of the CDR3: TGCGCCAGCAGCTACAATGTGGGGGCCAACTATGGCTACACCTTC.

V usage is TRBV5-8 and J usage is TRBJ2-5, with D possibly being TRBD2 (5 bases). Trimming took off 0 bases at V and 2 bases at J, with 11 bases between the two ends. Germline V gene sequence: CDR1 SGHTS, CDR2 YDEGEE. The CDR3 covers 15 residues. DNA for the CDR3: TGTGCCAGCAGCTTGGAGCGGCTAGCTCAAGAGACCCAGTACTTC. It encodes CASSLERLAQETQYF.

This clone turned up a few times. The chain is built from TRBV4-2 and TRBJ2-7, with 9 bases identical to TRBD1. J was trimmed by 2 bases and V by 1 base; bases with no gene match: 3. The CDR3 is made up of 15 amino acids. CDR1 and CDR2 from the germline V gene are LGHNA and YNFKEQ. The CDR3 protein is CASSQGGTGTYEQYF. CDR3 nucleotides: TGTGCCAGCAGCCAAGGTGGGACAGGGACCTACGAGCAGTACTTC.

This clone was observed a few times. The chain uses TRBV5-1 and TRBJ1-1; D might be TRBD1 (6 bases). CDR3 length equals 15 residues. V was pared by 1 base and J by 3 bases, with 13 bases between. Germline lookup yields CDR1 SGHRS and CDR2 YFSETQ. The DNA of the CDR3 is TGCGCCAGCAGCTTGAACGGTCCAGGGGACACTGAAGCTTTCTTT. It codes for CASSLNGPGDTEAFF.